Many counts were recorded for the clone carrying this TCR beta chain. Its antigen remains unknown. The data belong to a study of T-cell memory formation after mild COVID-19. The study's findings and limits: For contracting clones, CD4+ ones sat mainly in CM and EM, CD8+ in EMRA.

The CDR3 length is 15 residues. The ends were cut back, 2 bases at V and 3 bases at J, with 14 bases in the middle. The germline gives CDR1 SGHRS, CDR2 YFSETQ. One entry per CDR3 protein results from TCRdb running MiXCR on the 5' RACE reads. The data hold around 300,000 distinct CDR3 sequences, with roughly 13% observed a single time. This chain connects TRBV5-1 to TRBJ2-5; tentative D call: TRBD2 (7 bases). This TCR derives from a man between 18 and 29 years old who had mild COVID-19 (a few samples of this study predate the infection). Cell type and time point are not known. Sequenced material: PBMCs or a T cell subset sorted from them (not recorded which). CDR3 region: CASSLQGGEEETQYF. In nucleotides, the CDR3 is TGCGCCAGCAGCTTACAGGGAGGGGAGGAAGAGACCCAGTACTTC.